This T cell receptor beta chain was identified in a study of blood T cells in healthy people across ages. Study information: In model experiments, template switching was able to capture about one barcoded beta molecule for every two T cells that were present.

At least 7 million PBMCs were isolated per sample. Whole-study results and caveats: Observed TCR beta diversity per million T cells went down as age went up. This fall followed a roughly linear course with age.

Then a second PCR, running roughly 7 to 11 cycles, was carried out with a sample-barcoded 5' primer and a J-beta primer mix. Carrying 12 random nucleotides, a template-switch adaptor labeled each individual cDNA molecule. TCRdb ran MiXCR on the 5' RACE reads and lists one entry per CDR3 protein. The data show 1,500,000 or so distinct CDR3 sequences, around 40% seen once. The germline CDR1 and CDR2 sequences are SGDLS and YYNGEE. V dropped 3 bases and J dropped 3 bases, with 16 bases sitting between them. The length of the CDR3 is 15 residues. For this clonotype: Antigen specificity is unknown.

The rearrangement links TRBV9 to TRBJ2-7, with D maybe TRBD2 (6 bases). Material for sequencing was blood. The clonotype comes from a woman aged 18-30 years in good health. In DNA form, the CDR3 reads TGTGCCAGCAGCGAGGAGGGCGTGGGGGTCTACGAGCAGTACTTC. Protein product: CASSEEGVGVYEQYF.